This T cell receptor beta chain stems from a study of OX40 agonist ivuxolimab in advanced cancers. Study details: Earlier anti-PD-1, anti-PD-L1 or anti-CTLA-4 therapy was permitted; about 39% had received some.

TCRdb's table, derived via immunoSEQ multiplex PCR, lists solely in-frame clones and lacks some. The table lists about 61,000 clones, 90% of them singletons. Looked up from germline, CDR1 is SGHRS and CDR2 is YFSETQ. J was trimmed by 7 bases and V by 8 bases; bases with no gene match: 7. The CDR3 extends over 13 amino acids. On cycle 4 day 1 and cycle 7 day 1, as well as at baseline, blood was sampled. The input for sequencing was CD4+ or CD8+ T cells sorted from blood, taken in a trial of the OX40 agonist ivuxolimab. The rearrangement uses TRBV5-1 and TRBJ2-1; 9 bases agree with TRBD1. The source of this sequence is an adult with an advanced solid tumor such as melanoma, head and neck, liver or kidney cancer. CDR3 sequence reads: CASGQGIMNEQFF. Written as DNA, the CDR3 is TGCGCCAGTGGACAGGGGATAATGAATGAGCAGTTCTTC. Together with reference TRBV5-1 and TRBJ2-1, the CDR3 gives the full variable domain: KAGVTQTPRYLIKTRGQQVTLSCSPISGHRSVSWYQQTPGQGLQFLFEYFSETQRNKGNFPGRFSGRQFSNSRSEMNVSTLELGDSALYLCASGQGIMNEQFFGPGTRLTVL.